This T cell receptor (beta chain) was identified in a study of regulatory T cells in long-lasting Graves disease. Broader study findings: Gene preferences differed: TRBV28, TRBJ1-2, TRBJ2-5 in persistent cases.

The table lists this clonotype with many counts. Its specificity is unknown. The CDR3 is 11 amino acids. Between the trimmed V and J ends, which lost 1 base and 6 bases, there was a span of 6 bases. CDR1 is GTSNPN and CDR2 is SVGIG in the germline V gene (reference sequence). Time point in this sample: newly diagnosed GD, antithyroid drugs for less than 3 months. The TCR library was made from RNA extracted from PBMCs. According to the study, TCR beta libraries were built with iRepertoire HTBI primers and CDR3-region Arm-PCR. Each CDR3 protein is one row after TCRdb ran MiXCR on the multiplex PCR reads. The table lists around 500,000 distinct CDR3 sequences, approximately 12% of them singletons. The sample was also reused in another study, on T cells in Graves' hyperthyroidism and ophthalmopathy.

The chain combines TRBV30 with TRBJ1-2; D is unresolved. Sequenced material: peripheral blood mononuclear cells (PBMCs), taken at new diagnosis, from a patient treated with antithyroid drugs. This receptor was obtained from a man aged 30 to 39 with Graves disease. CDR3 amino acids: CAWSGSHGYTF. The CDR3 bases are TGTGCCTGGAGTGGTTCGCATGGCTACACCTTC.